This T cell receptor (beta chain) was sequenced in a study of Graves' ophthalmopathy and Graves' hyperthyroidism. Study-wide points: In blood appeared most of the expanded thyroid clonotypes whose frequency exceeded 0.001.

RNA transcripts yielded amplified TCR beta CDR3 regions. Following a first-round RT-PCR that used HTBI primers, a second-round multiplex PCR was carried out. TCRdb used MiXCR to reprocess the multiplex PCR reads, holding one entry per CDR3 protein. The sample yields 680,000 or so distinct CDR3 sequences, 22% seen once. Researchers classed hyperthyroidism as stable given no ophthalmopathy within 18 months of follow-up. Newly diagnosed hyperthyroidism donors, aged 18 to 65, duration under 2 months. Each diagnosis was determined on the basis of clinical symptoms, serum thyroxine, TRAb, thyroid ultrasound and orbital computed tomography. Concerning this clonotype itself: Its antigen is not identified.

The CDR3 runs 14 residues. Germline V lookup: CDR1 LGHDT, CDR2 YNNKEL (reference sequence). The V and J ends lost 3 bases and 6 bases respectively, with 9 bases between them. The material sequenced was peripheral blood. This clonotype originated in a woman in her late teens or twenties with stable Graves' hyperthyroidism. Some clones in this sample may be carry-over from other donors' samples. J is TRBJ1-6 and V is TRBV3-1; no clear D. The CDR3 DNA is TGTGCCAGCAGCCAGCGGACGGGTAATTCACCCCTCCACTTT. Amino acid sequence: CASSQRTGNSPLHF.